The T cell receptor beta chain under discussion was sequenced for a study of chemoradiotherapy in HPV16-positive cancers. Overall study context: Candidate HPV-specific clones and shared TCR motifs came from two HPV16-positive patients.

Samples were taken several times over chemoradiotherapy. The CDR3 is made up of 14 amino acids. Germline-derived CDR1 and CDR2 are LGHNA and YSLEER. Trimming removed 1 base at V and 4 bases at J, with 9 bases between. The table came from immunoSEQ multiplex PCR; TCRdb's copy has only in-frame clones and leaves some out. The sample carries about 53,000 clones, 90% recorded once. This clone has just a few counts. Its antigen is not identified. Overall study findings and caveats: Only two HPV16-positive patients supplied the functional HPV-specificity definition. HPV-responsive T-cell expansion during chemoradiotherapy was linked to improved recurrence-free survival in HPV16-positive patients.

V usage is TRBV4-3 and J usage is TRBJ2-3; D not resolved. The receptor was derived from a human donor with HPV-associated anogenital cancer. This sample comprised blood, obtained from a patient who underwent chemoradiotherapy. Here the CDR3 DNA reads TGCGCCAGCAGCCAAGGGAATGCGGCAGATACGCAGTATTTT. It is translated as CASSQGNAADTQYF.